This entry is about one T cell receptor beta chain. The antigen is not known. A junction boundary mismatches the germline segment, possibly from a read error. These data are taken from a study of OX40 agonist ivuxolimab in advanced cancers. Germline CDR1 SEHNR, CDR2 FQNEAQ (reference sequence). This CDR3 has 17 residues. The study, taken as a whole, reports: It was not determined which antigens were specifically recognized by the peripheral T cells that had undergone clonal expansion.

Using immunoSEQ multiplex PCR, the repertoire was profiled, and TCRdb retains in-frame clones only, with some absent. The repertoire includes under 150,000 clones, 85% to 95% of them detected once, and more than 0.8% sits in the top ten. The source was CD4+ or CD8+ T cells sorted from blood, collected in a trial of the OX40 agonist ivuxolimab. The TCR was taken from an adult with an advanced solid tumor such as melanoma, head and neck, liver or kidney cancer. The chain combines TRBV7-9 with TRBJ1-2; weak D call: TRBD1 (5 bases). CDR3 sequence reads: CASSQDLARAFNYGYTF. In nucleotides, the CDR3 is TGCGCCAGCAGCCAAGATCTCGCCAGGGCATTTAACTATGGCTACACCTTC. Supplemented by reference TRBV7-9 and TRBJ1-2, the full variable domain reads DTGVSQNPRHKITKRGQNVTFRCDPISEHNRLYWYRQTLGQGPEFLTYFQNEAQLEKSRLLSDRFSAERPKGSFSTLEIQRTEQGDSAMYLCASSQDLARAFNYGYTFGSGTRLTVV.